This T cell receptor (beta chain) was profiled in a study of blood T cell repertoires in COVID-19 (dated by TCRdb to about 2020). As for the study more broadly: Samples from collaborators originated in the United States, Italy and Spain and spanned both the acute and convalescent phases of COVID-19. The material from the prospective study consisted of cDNA or gDNA derived from T cells, B-cell-depleted T cells, or PBMCs. The dataset comprised deeply sampled blood TCRbeta repertoires from subjects exposed to, actively infected with, or recovered from COVID-19. The repertoires were made available in a free public database intended to serve as a resource for research on the immune response to SARS-CoV-2. Samples came from the ongoing ImmuneRACE study (first 160 participants) plus 1,254 subjects from 6 global collaborators. The sample metadata nearly always contained a de-identified subject ID, COVID-19 status, age in years and sex. Where available, HLA class I and class II types were obtained from metadata supplied by the sample provider rather than from assay-based typing.

Study-wide conclusions, independent of this receptor: How much clinical and demographic metadata was included differed by source and by participant, and the metadata was provided uncurated.

A second Seattle source provided samples from volunteer blood donors who had recovered from COVID-19. Collaborating institutions collected whole blood in K2EDTA tubes following their own protocols. For TCRbeta analysis, collaborators shipped samples in one of three forms: frozen whole blood, isolated PBMCs, or DNA extracted from either of those sample types. TCRbeta CDR3 regions were amplified from genomic DNA using the immunoSEQ Assay, a bias-controlled multiplex PCR. The authors' analysis ran thus. The number of nucleated cells in each sample was estimated by amplification of reference gene primers within the assay. Sequence reads were collapsed and filtered to measure the absolute abundance of every unique TCRbeta CDR3 rearrangement. For each sample, productive Simpson clonality was calculated by taking the square root of Simpson's diversity index across productive rearrangements. TCRdb carries this immuneACCESS record with in-frame sequences only. Its versions omit some clonotypes, under half of them owing to an unresolved V gene in the studies checked, with the rest unexplained. V and J calls and clone size are given by that table; D and trimming were obtained from the DNA. The sample includes approximately 240,000 clones, with roughly 86% observed a single time. The top ten constitute 3% of the sample.

This clone has only one observation. No antigen is known for it. No base quality information exists; no much larger clone differs at one position. Measured from the cysteine to the phenylalanine, the CDR3 is 18 residues long. The read is trimmed to its CDR3 DNA, 54 bases read in frame from base 1. CDR1 KGHSH and CDR2 LQKENI were looked up in the germline V gene. The V and J ends are trimmed by 1 base and 1 base, leaving 16 bases between them. This sequence uses TRBV18 and TRBJ1-4; the D region possibly corresponds to TRBD1 (6 bases align). The TCR originated in a woman in her 30s who had recovered from COVID-19. Sequenced material: peripheral blood. The CDR3 region: CASSPRDMGYETNEKLFF. Read as DNA, the sequence is TGTGCCAGCTCACCACGGGACATGGGATACGAAACTAATGAAAAACTGTTTTTT.